This T cell receptor (beta chain) was sequenced during a study of cytomegalovirus exposure and HLA in healthy donors. About the research overall: The 110 or so validation repertoires used a platform that matched the one used for the 500 to 700 first-cohort repertoires, as a later analysis reported.

The CDR3 extends over 14 amino acids. V gave up 4 bases and J gave up 6 bases, with 13 bases separating them. Germline-derived CDR1 and CDR2 are MDHEN and SYDVKM. Study outcomes and limitations: Among TCR sequences, most were rare, though some public TCRs appeared in many donors.

Generated by immunoSEQ multiplex PCR, the TCRdb table keeps only in-frame clones and is missing some. The sample holds about 160,000 clones; about 88% are singletons and the top ten take approximately 2.2%. A note on this clone: Its antigen is undetermined.

The rearrangement links TRBV28 to TRBJ1-5; no clear D gene. Sequencing was performed on PBMCs. The receptor was derived from a woman between 18 and 30 years old in good health and CMV-seronegative. CDR3 nucleotide sequence: TGTGCCAGCAGTTCCCCGGTATTGAGTCAGCCCCAGCATTTT. Translated: CASSSPVLSQPQHF.